The rows below give T cell receptor beta chains drawn from one sample of a study of cytomegalovirus exposure and HLA in healthy donors. Sequenced by immunoSEQ multiplex PCR; TCRdb stores in-frame clones only, minus some. The sample holds over 120,000 clones, around 90% seen once. The source material was PBMCs. These receptors all come from a young man in good health and CMV-seropositive. CDR3s include the opening cysteine and the closing phenylalanine or tryptophan. Fields, in order: clone size, D gene, J gene, V gene, CDR3 protein, CDR3 DNA. D genes are given only for firm matches. A row's size may be missing; if present it is once, few, many or a size class.

size: -
D: -
J: TRBJ1-1
V: TRBV6-6
CDR3: CASSTGLGNTEAFF
DNA: TGTGCCAGCAGTACAGGGCTAGGGAACACTGAAGCTTTCTTT

size: once
D: TRBD1
J: TRBJ2-7
V: TRBV5-1
CDR3: CASSAGQGAYEQYF
DNA: TGCGCCAGCAGCGCGGGACAGGGGGCCTACGAGCAGTACTTC

size: -
D: -
J: TRBJ2-1
V: TRBV29-1
CDR3: CSGALGSTFYNEQFF
DNA: TGCAGCGGGGCCCTTGGCTCAACATTCTACAATGAGCAGTTCTTC

size: -
D: TRBD2
J: TRBJ2-1
V: TRBV5-1
CDR3: CASSKTSGSDEQFF
DNA: TGCGCCAGCAGCAAGACTAGCGGGAGCGATGAGCAGTTCTTC

size: -
D: TRBD2
J: TRBJ2-1
V: TRBV27
CDR3: CASTSPRLAGGRYNEQFF
DNA: TGTGCCAGCACCTCGCCCAGGCTAGCGGGGGGGCGGTACAATGAGCAGTTCTTC

size: -
D: -
J: TRBJ1-2
V: TRBV9
CDR3: CASSVAEWPSFGYTF
DNA: TGTGCCAGCAGCGTAGCGGAGTGGCCTTCCTTTGGCTACACCTTC

size: -
D: TRBD1
J: TRBJ1-6
V: TRBV6-6
CDR3: CASTAQGDSPLHF
DNA: TGTGCCAGCACCGCACAGGGGGATTCACCCCTCCACTTT

size: -
D: -
J: TRBJ2-3
V: TRBV10-1
CDR3: CASSDARDTDTQYF
DNA: TGCGCCAGCAGTGACGCCAGGGACACAGATACGCAGTATTTT

size: -
D: -
J: TRBJ2-3
V: TRBV30
CDR3: CAWSVSTDTQYF
DNA: TGTGCCTGGAGTGTATCTACAGATACGCAGTATTTT

size: -
D: TRBD1
J: TRBJ1-2
V: TRBV6-6
CDR3: CASSAGGRGYTF
DNA: TGTGCCAGCAGTGCAGGGGGCCGAGGCTACACCTTC

size: -
D: -
J: TRBJ1-2
V: TRBV7-9
CDR3: CASSLASYGYTF
DNA: TGTGCCAGCAGCTTAGCTAGCTATGGCTACACCTTC

size: -
D: -
J: TRBJ2-3
V: TRBV4-1
CDR3: CASSQRGTQYF
DNA: TGCGCCAGCAGCCAAAGGGGTACGCAGTATTTT

size: -
D: TRBD1
J: TRBJ1-2
V: TRBV27
CDR3: CASSSGQNYGYTF
DNA: TGTGCCAGCAGTTCGGGACAGAACTATGGCTACACCTTC

size: -
D: -
J: TRBJ1-5
V: TRBV10-3
CDR3: CAISPDNNQPQHF
DNA: TGTGCCATCAGTCCCGACAACAATCAGCCCCAGCATTTT

size: -
D: TRBD1
J: TRBJ1-2
V: TRBV30
CDR3: CAWSTGGPRGYTF
DNA: TGTGCCTGGAGTACAGGGGGCCCTCGAGGCTACACCTTC

size: once
D: -
J: TRBJ2-1
V: TRBV11-1
CDR3: CASSLINGDSYNEQFF
DNA: TGTGCCAGCAGCTTAATTAACGGGGATTCCTACAATGAGCAGTTCTTC

size: -
D: TRBD1
J: TRBJ2-7
V: TRBV30
CDR3: CAWRGTGVSPYEQYF
DNA: TGTGCCTGGAGGGGAACAGGGGTAAGCCCCTACGAGCAGTACTTC

size: -
D: TRBD2
J: TRBJ2-7
V: TRBV15
CDR3: CATSILGGAYEQYF
DNA: TGTGCCACCAGCATCCTCGGGGGGGCCTACGAGCAGTACTTC

size: -
D: -
J: TRBJ1-3
V: TRBV5-1
CDR3: CASSLTEPGNTIYF
DNA: TGCGCCAGCAGCTTGACTGAGCCTGGAAACACCATATATTTT